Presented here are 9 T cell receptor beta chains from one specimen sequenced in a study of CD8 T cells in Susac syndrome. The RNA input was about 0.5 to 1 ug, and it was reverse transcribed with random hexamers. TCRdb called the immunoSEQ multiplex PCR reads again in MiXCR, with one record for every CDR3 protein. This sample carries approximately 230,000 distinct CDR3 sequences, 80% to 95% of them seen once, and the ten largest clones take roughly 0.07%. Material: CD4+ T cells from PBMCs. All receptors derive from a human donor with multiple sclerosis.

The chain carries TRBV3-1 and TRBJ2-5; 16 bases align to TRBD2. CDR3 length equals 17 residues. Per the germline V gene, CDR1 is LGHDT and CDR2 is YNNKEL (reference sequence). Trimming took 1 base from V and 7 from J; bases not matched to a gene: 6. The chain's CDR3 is CASSQGLGLAGGLTQYF. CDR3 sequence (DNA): TGTGCCAGCAGCCAAGGACTGGGACTAGCGGGGGGGCTGACCCAGTACTTC.

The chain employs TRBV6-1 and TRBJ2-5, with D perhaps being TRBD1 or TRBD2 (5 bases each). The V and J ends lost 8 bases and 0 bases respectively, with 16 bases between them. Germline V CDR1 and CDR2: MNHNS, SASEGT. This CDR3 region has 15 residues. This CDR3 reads CASARDREYQETQYF. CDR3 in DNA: TGTGCCAGCGCCCGGGACCGCGAGTACCAAGAGACCCAGTACTTC.

As DNA, the CDR3 is TGTGCCATCCAAGGCAGGCGGAACACTGAAGCTTTCTTT. Its translation is CAIQGRRNTEAFF. The J gene is TRBJ1-1, the V gene TRBV10-3, with D uncertain. The CDR3 length is 13 residues. CDR1 and CDR2 (germline): ENHRY, SYGVKD. Trimming shortened V by 8 bases and J by 1 base, and 11 bases separated the two germline ends.

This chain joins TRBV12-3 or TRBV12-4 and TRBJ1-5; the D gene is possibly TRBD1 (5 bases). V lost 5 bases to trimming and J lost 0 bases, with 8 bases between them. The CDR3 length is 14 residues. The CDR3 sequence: CASSAGYSNQPQHF. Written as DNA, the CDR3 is TGTGCCAGCAGTGCAGGGTATAGCAATCAGCCCCAGCATTTT.

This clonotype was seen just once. The CDR3 here is CASSTNWQGIYGYTF. The CDR3 nucleotides read TGTGCCAGCAGTACGAATTGGCAGGGCATCTATGGCTACACCTTC. The chain carries TRBV6-1 and TRBJ1-2, with D perhaps matching TRBD1 (5 bases). Germline CDR1 MNHNS, CDR2 SASEGT. Trimming left V 5 bases short and J 4 bases short, with 17 bases between. There are 15 residues in the CDR3.

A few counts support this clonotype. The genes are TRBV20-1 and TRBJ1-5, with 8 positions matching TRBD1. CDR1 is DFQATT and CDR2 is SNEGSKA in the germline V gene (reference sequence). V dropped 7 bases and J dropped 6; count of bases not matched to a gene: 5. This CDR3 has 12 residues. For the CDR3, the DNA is TGCAGTGTTGGACAGGGAAGTCAGCCCCAGCATTTT. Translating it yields CSVGQGSQPQHF.

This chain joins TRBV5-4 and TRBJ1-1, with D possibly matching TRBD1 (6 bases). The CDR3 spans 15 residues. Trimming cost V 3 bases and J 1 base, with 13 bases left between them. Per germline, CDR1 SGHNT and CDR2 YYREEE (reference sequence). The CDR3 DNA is TGTGCCAGCAGCTCGCAGGGGCTTGGGAACACTGAAGCTTTCTTT. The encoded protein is CASSSQGLGNTEAFF. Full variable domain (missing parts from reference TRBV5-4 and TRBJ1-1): ETGVTQSPTHLIKTRGQQVTLRCSSQSGHNTVSWYQQALGQGPQFIFQYYREEENGRGNFPPRFSGLQFPNYSSELNVNALELDDSALYLCASSSQGLGNTEAFFGQGTRLTVV.

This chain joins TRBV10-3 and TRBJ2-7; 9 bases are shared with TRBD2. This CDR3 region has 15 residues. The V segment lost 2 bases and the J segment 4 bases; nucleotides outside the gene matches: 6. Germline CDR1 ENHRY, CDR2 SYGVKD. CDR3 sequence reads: CAISERTSGPYEQYV. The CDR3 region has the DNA TGTGCCATCAGTGAGCGAACTAGCGGGCCATACGAGCAGTACGTC.

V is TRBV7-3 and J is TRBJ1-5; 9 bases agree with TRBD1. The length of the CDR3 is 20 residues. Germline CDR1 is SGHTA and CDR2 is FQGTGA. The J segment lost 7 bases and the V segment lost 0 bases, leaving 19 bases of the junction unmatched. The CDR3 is CASSLTQHRTRGQGKQPQHF. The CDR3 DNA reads TGTGCCAGCAGCTTAACGCAACATCGAACTAGGGGACAGGGTAAACAGCCCCAGCATTTT.